Reported below is one TCR beta chain. Antigen: not known. Primers included in the PCR were 60 Vbeta and 13 Jbeta primers. Sequenced by immunoSEQ multiplex PCR; TCRdb stores in-frame clones only, minus some. The sample holds more than 150,000 clones, roughly 80% seen once. This entry belongs to a study of cytomegalovirus exposure and HLA in healthy donors. The study's findings and limits: Listed as cytomegalovirus-associated were 150 or so TCR beta chains. Prior analysis indicated that the majority of TCR beta V segments exhibited productivity approximately 87% or approximately 30% of the time. Across donors, presence/absence analyses took sequencing depth to be roughly uniform.

The V and J ends lost 3 bases and 5 bases, in that order; junction bases with no gene match: 15. Looked up from germline, CDR1 is LGHNA and CDR2 is YSLEER. The CDR3 covers 18 residues. Sequences were obtained from PBMCs. This TCR came from a man aged 35-49 years in good health and CMV-seropositive. The chain is built from TRBV4-3 and TRBJ2-5; 10 bases are a match to TRBD2. Here the CDR3 DNA reads TGCGCCAGCAGCCAGGACCCTAGCGGGGGACATGGGAGGGAGACCCAGTACTTC. This codes for CASSQDPSGGHGRETQYF.